Following are 6 T cell receptor beta chains from one sample sequenced in a study of molecular identifiers for immune sequencing clone quantification (dated by TCRdb to 2016 to 2018). Library preparation used PCR. Reads for this sample came from a NextSeq 500. TCRdb reworked the public reads: Q25 trimming with fastp, MiXCR clone assembly, productive beta chains retained. Each CDR3 protein gets just one entry, which takes the most common genes and DNA from the rows behind it. This sample holds more than 450,000 distinct CDR3 sequences; approximately 25% were observed only once. The top ten hold just over 0.75% of the sample. The sequenced sample was naive CD8+ T cells from blood, with Jurkat cell RNA spiked in. The cell subset or site label, as the study defines it: FACS-sorted CD8+CD4-CCR7+CD45RA+ naive T cells. These receptors were obtained from a human donor in good health. Some libraries in this study had Jurkat cell RNA spiked in.

As concerns this clonotype: A read error is possible here, since a much larger clone lies one base away. V is TRBV7-6 and J is TRBJ2-1, with D perhaps matching TRBD1 (6 bases). This CDR3 contains 19 residues. Germline CDR1 reads SGHVS; CDR2 reads FNYEAQ. CDR3 DNA sequence: TGTGCCAGCAGCTTTACAACCACCCACCCGGGACAAAAGTTCAATGAGCAGCTCTTC. Translating it yields CASSFTTTHPGQKFNEQLF.

This clonotype has a handful of counts. The V and J genes are TRBV7-9 and TRBJ1-4; 7 bases agree with TRBD1. CDR3 length: 15 amino acids. CDR1 SEHNR and CDR2 FQNEAQ come from the germline V gene (reference sequence). Trimming at V came to 0 bases and at J to 7 bases, leaving 5 bases not matched to a gene. The CDR3 loop is CASSLAVTGSEKLFF. In DNA form, the CDR3 reads TGTGCCAGCAGCTTAGCGGTGACAGGGAGTGAAAAACTGTTTTTT.

This clonotype showed up many times. The chain is built from TRBV5-5 and TRBJ1-1; the D gene is possibly TRBD1 (6 bases). Germline CDR1 reads SGHKS; CDR2 reads YYEKEE (reference sequence). The CDR3 length is 15 residues. V was clipped by 4 bases and J by 5 bases, with 18 bases between them. The CDR3 reads CASSARQVPGTEAFF. DNA of the CDR3: TGTGCCAGCAGCGCACGACAGGTCCCTGGAACTGAAGCTTTCTTT.

In the case of this clonotype: One end of the junction is discordant with germline, which a read error may explain. The chain couples TRBV19 to TRBJ1-5; possible D gene TRBD1, 5 bases. This CDR3 region has 16 residues. The germline gives CDR1 LNHDA, CDR2 SQIVND (reference sequence). The CDR3 sequence is CASSIIGEAGNPPQHF. The CDR3 nucleotides are TGTGCCAGTAGTATAATAGGGGAGGCCGGCAATCCGCCCCAGCATTTT.

With respect to this clonotype: One base away lies a much larger clone, so this may be a sequencing read error. The chain links TRBV6-2 or TRBV6-3 to TRBJ1-5; possibly TRBD1 for D (5 bases). The germline V gene encodes CDR1 MNHEY and CDR2 SVGEGT. The CDR3 sequence is 14 residues long. The CDR3 DNA follows: TGTACCAGCAGTTCAGGGATTGGCAATCAGCCCCAGCATTTT. It is translated as CTSSSGIGNQPQHF.

The table lists this clonotype with a few counts. The rearrangement links TRBV12-3 or TRBV12-4 to TRBJ2-7; 11 bases are a match to TRBD1. Trimming cost V 3 bases and J 4 bases; bases outside gene matches: 8. CDR3 length: 16 residues. This CDR3 reads CASSFPTGTGGYEQYF. The CDR3 region has the DNA TGTGCCAGCAGTTTCCCCACCGGGACAGGGGGATACGAGCAGTACTTC.